This T cell receptor beta chain was found in a study of control samples from healthy donors and cancer patients. Clones were sequenced by immunoSEQ multiplex PCR, and TCRdb holds only the in-frame ones, with some missing. Here the sample spans about 45,000 clones, just over 70% being singletons. This sequence originates from a male donor with melanoma. Sequenced sample: formalin-fixed, paraffin-embedded tissue.

CDR3 DNA: TGTGCAAGTCGCTTGAGACAGGCTAAGCTTCTTCAAAATGAAAAACTGTTTTTT. Protein sequence: CASRLRQAKLLQNEKLFF. The chain links TRBV12-2 to TRBJ1-4; the table's D call, TRBD1, has no DNA check behind it. TRBV12-2 is shown as a pseudogene. The CDR3 length is 18 residues.